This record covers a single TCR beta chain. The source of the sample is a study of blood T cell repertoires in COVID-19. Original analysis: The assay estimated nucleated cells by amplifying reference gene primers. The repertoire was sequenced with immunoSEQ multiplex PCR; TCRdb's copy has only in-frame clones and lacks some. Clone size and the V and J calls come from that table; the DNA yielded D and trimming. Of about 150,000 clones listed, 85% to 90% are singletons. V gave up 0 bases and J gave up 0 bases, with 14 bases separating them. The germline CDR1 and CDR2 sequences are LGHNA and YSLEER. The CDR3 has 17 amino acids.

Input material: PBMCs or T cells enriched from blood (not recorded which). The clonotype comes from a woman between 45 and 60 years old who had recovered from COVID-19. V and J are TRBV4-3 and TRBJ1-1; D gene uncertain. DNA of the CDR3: TGCGCCAGCAGCCAAGAATCCCCAGCGGGAGTGAACACTGAAGCTTTCTTT. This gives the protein CASSQESPAGVNTEAFF.